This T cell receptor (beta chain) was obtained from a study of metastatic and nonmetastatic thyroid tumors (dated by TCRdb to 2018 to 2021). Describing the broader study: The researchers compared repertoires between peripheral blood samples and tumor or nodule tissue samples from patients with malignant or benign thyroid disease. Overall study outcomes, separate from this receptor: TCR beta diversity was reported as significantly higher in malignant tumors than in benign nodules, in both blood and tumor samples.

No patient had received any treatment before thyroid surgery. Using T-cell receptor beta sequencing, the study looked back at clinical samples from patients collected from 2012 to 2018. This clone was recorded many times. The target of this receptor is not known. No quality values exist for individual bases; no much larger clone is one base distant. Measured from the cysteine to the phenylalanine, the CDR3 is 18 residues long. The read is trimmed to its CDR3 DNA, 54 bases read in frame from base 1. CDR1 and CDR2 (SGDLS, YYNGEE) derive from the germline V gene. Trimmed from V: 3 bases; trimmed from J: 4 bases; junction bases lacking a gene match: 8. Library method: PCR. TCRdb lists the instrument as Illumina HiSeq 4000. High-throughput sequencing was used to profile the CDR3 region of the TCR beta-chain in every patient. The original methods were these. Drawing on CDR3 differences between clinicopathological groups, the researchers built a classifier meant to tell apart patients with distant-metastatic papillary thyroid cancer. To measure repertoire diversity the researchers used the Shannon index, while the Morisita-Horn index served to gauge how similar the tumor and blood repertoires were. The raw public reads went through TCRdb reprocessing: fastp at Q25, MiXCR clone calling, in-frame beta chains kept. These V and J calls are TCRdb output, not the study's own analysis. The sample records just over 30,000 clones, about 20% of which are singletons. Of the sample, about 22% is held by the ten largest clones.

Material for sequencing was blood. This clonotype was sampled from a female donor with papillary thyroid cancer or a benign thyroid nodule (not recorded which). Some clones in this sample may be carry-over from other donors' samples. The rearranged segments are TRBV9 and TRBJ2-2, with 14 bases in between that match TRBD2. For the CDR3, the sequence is CASSGRLAGGQGTGELFF. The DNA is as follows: TGTGCCAGCAGCGGCCGACTAGCGGGGGGGCAAGGCACCGGGGAGCTGTTTTTT.